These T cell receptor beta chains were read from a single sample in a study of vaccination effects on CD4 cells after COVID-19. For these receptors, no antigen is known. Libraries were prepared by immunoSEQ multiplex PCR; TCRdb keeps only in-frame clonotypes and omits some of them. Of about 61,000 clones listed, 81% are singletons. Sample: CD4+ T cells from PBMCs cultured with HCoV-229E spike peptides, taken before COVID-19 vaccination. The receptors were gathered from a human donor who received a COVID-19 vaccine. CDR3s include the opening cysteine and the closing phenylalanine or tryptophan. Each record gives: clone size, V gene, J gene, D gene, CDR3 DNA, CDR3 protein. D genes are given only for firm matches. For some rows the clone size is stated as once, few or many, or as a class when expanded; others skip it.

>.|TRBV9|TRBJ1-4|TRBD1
TGTGCCAGCAGCGTTGGGACAGGGGGGAGTGAAAAACTGTTTTTT
CASSVGTGGSEKLFF
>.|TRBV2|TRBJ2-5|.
TGTGCCAGCACCGGGACTGGGAAAGAGACCCAGTACTTC
CASTGTGKETQYF
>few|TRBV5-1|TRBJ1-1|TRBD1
TGCGCCAGCAGCTTGTCAGGGGGCAACACTGAAGCTTTCTTT
CASSLSGGNTEAFF
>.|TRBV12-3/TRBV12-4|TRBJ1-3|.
TGTGCCAGCAGCCCCGCAGGAAACACCATATATTTT
CASSPAGNTIYF
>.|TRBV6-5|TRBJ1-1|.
.
CASSSSFEAFF
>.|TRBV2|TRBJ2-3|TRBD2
TGTGCCAGCGGAAAGACTAGCGGGGGGGCAGATACGCAGTATTTT
CASGKTSGGADTQYF
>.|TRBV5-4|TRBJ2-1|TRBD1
TGTGCCAGCAGCCCGGGGACAGGATCCTACAATGAGCAGTTCTTC
CASSPGTGSYNEQFF
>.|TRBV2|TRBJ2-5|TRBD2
TGTGCCAGCACTCCCGAGGGGATAGGACTAGCGTTCCAAGAGACCCAGTACTTC
CASTPEGIGLAFQETQYF
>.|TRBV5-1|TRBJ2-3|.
TGCGCCAGCAGCTTGGGGACAGCCTCAGATACGCAGTATTTT
CASSLGTASDTQYF
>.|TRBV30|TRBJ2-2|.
TGTGCCTGGACCCCCTGGGGAACGGGGGAGCTGTTTTTT
CAWTPWGTGELFF
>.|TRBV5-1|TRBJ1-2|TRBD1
TGCGCCAGCAGCTTGGCCCAGGGGGTTTATGGCTACACCTTC
CASSLAQGVYGYTF
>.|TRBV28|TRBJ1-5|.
TGTGCCAGCAGTATGTTGGGGGGGGGCAATCAGCCCCAGCATTTT
CASSMLGGGNQPQHF
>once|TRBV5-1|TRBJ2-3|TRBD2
TGCGCCAGCAGTTACTCTAGCGGGCTGAGCACAGATACGCAGTATTTT
CASSYSSGLSTDTQYF
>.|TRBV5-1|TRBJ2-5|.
TGCGCCAGCAGCCCCGGGCACCCGGGGGAGACCCAGTACTTC
CASSPGHPGETQYF
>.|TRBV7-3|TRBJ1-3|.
TGTGCCAGCAGCCTCGGGGGCTCTGGAAACACCATATATTTT
CASSLGGSGNTIYF
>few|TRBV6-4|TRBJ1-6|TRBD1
TGTGCCAGCAGTGACACTGACCGGGACAGTAAGCGGTCACCCCTCCACTTT
CASSDTDRDSKRSPLHF
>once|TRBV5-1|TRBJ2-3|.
TGCGCCAGCAGCTTCCGGGCGGGGAGCACAGATACGCAGTATTTT
CASSFRAGSTDTQYF
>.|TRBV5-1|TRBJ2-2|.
TGCGCCAGCAGCTTGGCTGCAGGGCTAACCGGGGAGCTGTTTTTT
CASSLAAGLTGELFF
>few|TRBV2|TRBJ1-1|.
TGTGCCAACCGACAGGAGATGAACACTGAAGCTTTCTTT
CANRQEMNTEAFF
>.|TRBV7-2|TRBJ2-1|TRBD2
TGTGCCAGCAGCTTCTTAGCGGGGGTAGTCTACAATGAGCAGTTCTTC
CASSFLAGVVYNEQFF
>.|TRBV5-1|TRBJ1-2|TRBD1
TGCGCCAGCAGCTGGACAGGGAACGAGGGCTATGGCTACACCTTC
CASSWTGNEGYGYTF
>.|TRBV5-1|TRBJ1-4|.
TGCGCCAGCAGCTTTTCGGACCCTAATGAAAAACTGTTTTTT
CASSFSDPNEKLFF
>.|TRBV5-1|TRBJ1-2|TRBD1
TGCGCCAGCAGCTGGGAGACAGGGAGCGACGGCTACACCTTC
CASSWETGSDGYTF
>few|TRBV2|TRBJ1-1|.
TGTGCCAGCCACAGGGAGGGGGGGACTGAAGCTTTCTTT
CASHREGGTEAFF
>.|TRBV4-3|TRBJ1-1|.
TGCGCCAGCAGCCAAGGCCGGACAGTAGGCACTGAAGCTTTCTTT
CASSQGRTVGTEAFF
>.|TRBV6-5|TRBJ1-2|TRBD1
TGTGCCAGCAGTTGCCCTGGACAGGGAGCGTGCGATGGCTACACCTTC
CASSCPGQGACDGYTF
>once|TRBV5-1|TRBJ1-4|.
TGCGCCAGCAGCTTGGGTCTGGCTCAGGGGCTAGGTGAAAAACTGTTTTTT
CASSLGLAQGLGEKLFF
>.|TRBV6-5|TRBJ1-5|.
TGTGCCAGCAGTTCTTCCCAGGTTCAGCCCCAGCATTTT
CASSSSQVQPQHF
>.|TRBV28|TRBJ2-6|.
TGTGCCAGCTATCCGGGAACAGGGACTCTGGGGGCCAACGTCCTGACTTTC
CASYPGTGTLGANVLTF
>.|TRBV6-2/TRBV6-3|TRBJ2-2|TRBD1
TGTGCCAGCAGTTTACCAGGGGGCGCGAACACCGGGGAGCTGTTTTTT
CASSLPGGANTGELFF
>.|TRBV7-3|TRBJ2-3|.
TGTGCCAGCAGCTTTATATTAGCGGATAGCACAGATACGCAGTATTTT
CASSFILADSTDTQYF
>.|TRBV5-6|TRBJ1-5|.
TGTGCCAGCAGCTTACGGACCCTTCAAGACTCTTCTGGCAATCAGCCCCAGCATTTT
CASSLRTLQDSSGNQPQHF
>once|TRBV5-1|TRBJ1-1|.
TGCGCCAGCAGTCTAGACCAAGGGCTTGAAGCTTTCTTT
CASSLDQGLEAFF
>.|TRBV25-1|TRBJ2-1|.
TGTGCCAGCAGTGATCCCCCCAGGGATGGTGAGCAGTTCTTC
CASSDPPRDGEQFF
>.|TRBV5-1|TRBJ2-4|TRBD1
TGCGCCAGCAGCCGACAGGGCCCCGCCAAAAACATTCAGTACTTC
CASSRQGPAKNIQYF
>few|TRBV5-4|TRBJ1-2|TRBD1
TGTGCCAGCAGCTTGGGGGACAGATCTAACTATGGCTACACCTTC
CASSLGDRSNYGYTF
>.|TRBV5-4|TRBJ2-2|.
TGTGCCAGCAGCTTCAGGACAGCTAACACCGGGGAGCTGTTTTTT
CASSFRTANTGELFF
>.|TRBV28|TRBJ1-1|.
TGTGCCAGCAGTCGTTTCACTGAAGCTTTCTTT
CASSRFTEAFF
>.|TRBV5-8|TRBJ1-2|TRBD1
TGTGCCAGCAGCTTGAAGGGACAGACTACGTATGGCTACACCTTC
CASSLKGQTTYGYTF
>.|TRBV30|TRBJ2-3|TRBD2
TGTGCCTGTACGCAACTAGCGGCACGGGGAGATACGCAGTATTTT
CACTQLAARGDTQYF
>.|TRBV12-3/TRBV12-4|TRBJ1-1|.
TGTGCCAGCAGGGGGGCGTACACTGAAGCTTTCTTT
CASRGAYTEAFF
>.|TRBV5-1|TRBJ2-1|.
TGCGCCAGCAGCTTGGCTGGTAGCACCAATGAGCAGTTCTTC
CASSLAGSTNEQFF
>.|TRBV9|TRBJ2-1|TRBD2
TGTGCCAGCAGCCCTCAACTAGCGGGGGCCAATGAGCAGTTCTTC
CASSPQLAGANEQFF